These 21 T cell receptor beta chains were all obtained from the same sample, sequenced in a study of blood T cell repertoires in COVID-19 (dated by TCRdb to the early 2020s). Receptors were amplified or captured by the immunoSEQ multiplex PCR assay. TCRdb carries this immuneACCESS record with in-frame sequences only. Its versions omit some clonotypes, under half of them owing to an unresolved V gene in the studies checked, with the rest unexplained. The table for this sample lists roughly 270,000 clones; roughly 80% of them were counted only once. The ten largest make up less than 5.5% of the sample. The sample was PBMCs or T cells enriched from blood (not recorded which). These receptor sequences come from a man between 35 and 55 years old who had been exposed to COVID-19.

Only a few counts were recorded for this clone. The chain links TRBV5-4 to TRBJ2-2; TRBD2 is a possible D gene (6 bases). This CDR3 has 15 residues. Germline values: CDR1 SGHNT, CDR2 YYREEE (reference sequence). Trimming shortened V by 3 bases and J by 2 bases, and 11 bases separated the two germline ends. CDR3 in amino acids: CASSWRDFNTGELFF. DNA of the CDR3: TGTGCCAGCAGCTGGCGGGACTTCAACACCGGGGAGCTGTTTTTT.

J is TRBJ1-1 and V is TRBV28, with a tentative D call TRBD1 (6 bases). The germline V and J ends were trimmed by 0 bases and 8 bases, with 16 bases remaining between them. Germline V lookup: CDR1 MDHEN, CDR2 SYDVKM. This CDR3 comprises 15 residues. CDR3 residues: CASSLWHRVVQEAFF. In DNA form, the CDR3 reads TGTGCCAGCAGTTTATGGCACAGGGTGGTCCAGGAAGCTTTCTTT.

The J gene is TRBJ1-5, the V gene TRBV25-1; 7 bases line up with TRBD1. The CDR3 totals 14 residues. J lost 3 bases, V lost 6 bases, and 5 bases had no gene match. Germline V CDR1 and CDR2: MGHDK, SYGVNS. CDR3 amino acids: CASSQTGDNQPQHF. DNA for the CDR3: TGTGCCAGCAGCCAAACAGGGGACAATCAGCCCCAGCATTTT. Complete variable domain (other parts from reference TRBV25-1 and TRBJ1-5): EADIYQTPRYLVIGTGKKITLECSQTMGHDKMYWYQQDPGMELHLIHYSYGVNSTEKGDLSSESTVSRIRTEHFPLTLESARPSHTSQYLCASSQTGDNQPQHFGDGTRLSIL.

This chain connects TRBV18 to TRBJ1-2; the match to TRBD1 covers 7 bases. Germline V gives CDR1 KGHSH, CDR2 LQKENI. Trimming cost V 5 bases and J 6 bases; bases outside gene matches: 3. This CDR3 is built from 12 residues. CDR3 residues: CASSDRDDGYTF. The CDR3 region has the DNA TGTGCCAGCTCAGACAGGGATGATGGCTACACCTTC.

This chain uses TRBV5-8 with TRBJ1-6; perhaps TRBD1 as D (5 bases). CDR3 length: 14 residues. CDR1 and CDR2 (germline): SGHTS, YDEGEE. The germline V and J ends were trimmed by 2 bases and 11 bases, with 14 bases remaining between them. In DNA form, the CDR3 reads TGTGCCAGCAGCTTTCAGGGTGGAATTCCACCCCTCCACTTT. It yields the protein CASSFQGGIPPLHF.

The rearrangement uses TRBV5-1 and TRBJ1-5, with D uncertain. The CDR3 length is 13 residues. Germline V gene data show CDR1 as SGHRS and CDR2 as YFSETQ. V lost 4 bases and J lost 6, with 11 bases in between. The CDR3 loop is CASSPSGFQPQHF. The CDR3 nucleotides are TGCGCCAGCAGCCCTTCGGGGTTTCAGCCCCAGCATTTT.

This chain connects TRBV24-1 to TRBJ1-2; tentative D call: TRBD1 (6 bases). Germline CDR1 reads KGHDR; CDR2 reads SFDVKD. V dropped 4 bases and J dropped 3 bases, with 14 bases sitting between them. The CDR3 sequence is 15 residues long. The CDR3: CATSDRQEEYYGYTF. DNA of the CDR3: TGTGCCACCAGTGACAGACAGGAGGAATACTATGGCTACACCTTC.

The J gene is TRBJ1-5, the V gene TRBV10-3; 9 bases line up with TRBD1. This CDR3 region has 15 residues. V lost 5 bases, J lost 7 bases, and 9 bases stayed unmatched. Germline lookup yields CDR1 ENHRY and CDR2 SYGVKD. CDR3 region: CAISQPGQGGQPQHF. CDR3 DNA sequence: TGTGCCATCAGTCAACCGGGACAGGGAGGGCAGCCCCAGCATTTT.

This chain uses TRBV19 with TRBJ1-1; possibly TRBD1 for D (6 bases). The CDR3 consists of 14 residues. V was pared by 5 bases and J by 2 bases, with 12 bases between. Germline CDR1 LNHDA, CDR2 SQIVND (reference sequence). In DNA form, the CDR3 reads TGTGCCAGTAGTCCCTTACAGGGAAACACTGAAGCTTTCTTT. It translates to CASSPLQGNTEAFF. The whole variable domain, remainder taken from reference TRBV19 and TRBJ1-1, is DGGITQSPKYLFRKEGQNVTLSCEQNLNHDAMYWYRQDPGQGLRLIYYSQIVNDFQKGDIAEGYSVSREKKESFPLTVTSAQKNPTAFYLCASSPLQGNTEAFFGQGTRLTVV.

This clone was picked up one time. The chain joins TRBV15 to TRBJ1-2; 8 positions match TRBD1. V lost 3 bases and J lost 2; bases outside the gene matches: 2. Germline CDR1 and CDR2: LNHNV and YYDKDF (reference sequence). The CDR3 length is 14 residues. CDR3 sequence: CATSRDRANYGYTF. The CDR3, as DNA: TGTGCCACCAGCAGGGACAGGGCAAACTATGGCTACACCTTC.

This chain connects TRBV5-1 to TRBJ1-5; possible D gene TRBD1, 5 bases. Germline V CDR1 and CDR2: SGHRS, YFSETQ. V lost 4 bases, J lost 8 bases, and 13 bases lay in between. CDR3 length equals 13 residues. This CDR3 reads CASSRGGWEPQHF. The CDR3 DNA reads TGCGCCAGCAGCCGGGGGGGATGGGAGCCCCAGCATTTT.

This rearrangement joins TRBV6-4 to TRBJ2-7, with 7 positions matching TRBD1. V was pared by 10 bases and J by 3 bases, with 12 bases of the junction left unmatched. Germline V gives CDR1 MRHNA, CDR2 SNTAGT. CDR3 size: 14 residues. As DNA, the CDR3 is TGTGCCACCCGACAACGACAGGGAAACTACGAGCAGTACTTC. Translation: CATRQRQGNYEQYF.

V usage is TRBV11-2 and J usage is TRBJ2-3; possibly TRBD2 for D (5 bases). CDR3 size: 14 residues. Germline V lookup: CDR1 SGHAT, CDR2 FQNNGV. V lost 4 bases and J 6 bases, leaving 14 bases between the germline ends. Here the CDR3 reads CASSSGSFPDTQYF. DNA for the CDR3: TGTGCCAGCAGCTCGGGGAGTTTCCCCGATACGCAGTATTTT.

V is TRBV3-1 (or the pseudogene TRBV3-2) and J is TRBJ2-7; TRBD2 matches at 8 bases. With V trimmed by 6 bases and J by 4 bases, 11 bases remained unmatched. The CDR3 is made up of 15 amino acids. The germline CDR1 and CDR2 sequences are LGHDT and YNNKEL (reference sequence). The chain's CDR3 is CASRDSGGGVYEQYF. The CDR3 region has the DNA TGTGCCAGCAGAGACAGCGGGGGAGGTGTGTACGAGCAGTACTTC.

The genes are TRBV10-2 and TRBJ2-6, with 7 bases matching TRBD1. CDR1 and CDR2 (germline): WSHSY, SAAADI. The CDR3 is 15 residues long. The V and J ends lost 2 bases and 4 bases, in that order; junction bases with no gene match: 2. For the CDR3, the DNA is TGCGCCAGCAGTGAGGACAGGGTAGGGGCCAACGTCCTGACTTTC. As protein: CASSEDRVGANVLTF.

V and J are TRBV6-5 and TRBJ2-5, with D possibly matching TRBD1 (6 bases). Trimming removed 8 bases from V and 7 bases from J, with 20 bases in between. Germline CDR1 MNHEY, CDR2 SVGAGI. This CDR3 is built from 14 residues. CDR3 bases: TGTGCCAGCTACCAGGGGAAGGGGGTGGGGACCCAGTACTTC. Protein product: CASYQGKGVGTQYF.

This clone was picked up a small number of times. The V gene is TRBV11-3, the J gene TRBJ2-2; 9 bases line up with TRBD2. Germline CDR1 reads SGHNT; CDR2 reads YENEEA. Losses at the gene ends were 5 bases for V and 4 bases for J; bases not matched to a gene: 5. The CDR3 has 15 amino acids. CDR3 sequence (DNA): TGTGCCAGCAGCCTCCTAGCGGGAATCACCGGGGAGCTGTTTTTT. Amino acid sequence: CASSLLAGITGELFF.

J is TRBJ2-1 and V is TRBV9; 11 nucleotides line up with TRBD2. The CDR3 extends over 15 amino acids. In germline, CDR1 is SGDLS, CDR2 YYNGEE. The V segment lost 4 bases and the J segment 10 bases; nucleotides outside the gene matches: 10. This CDR3 reads CASSKTSGRIDEQFF. The CDR3 coding sequence is TGTGCCAGCAGCAAAACTAGCGGGAGAATCGACGAGCAGTTCTTC.

The chain combines TRBV5-1 with TRBJ1-3; D not certain. The CDR3 sequence is 16 residues long. V was clipped by 0 bases and J by 0 bases, with 10 bases between them. Germline V lookup: CDR1 SGHRS, CDR2 YFSETQ. Written as DNA, the CDR3 is TGCGCCAGCAGCTTGGTTGGAGAGGCCTCTGGAAACACCATATATTTT. The encoded protein is CASSLVGEASGNTIYF.

The chain uses TRBV10-3 and TRBJ1-5; TRBD1 is a possible D gene (6 bases). The CDR3 loop spans 14 amino acids. Germline V CDR1 and CDR2: ENHRY, SYGVKD. Trimming removed 11 bases at V and 1 base at J, with 15 bases between. CDR3 bases: TGTGCCGCCGCTTCCACAGGGAGCAATCAGCCCCAGCATTTT. It yields the protein CAAASTGSNQPQHF.

The chain is built from TRBV30 and TRBJ2-1; TRBD2 might be the D (5 bases). The CDR3 loop spans 11 amino acids. With 2 bases removed from V and 6 bases from J, the gap between germline ends came to 5 bases. The germline CDR1 and CDR2 sequences are GTSNPN and SVGIG (reference sequence). The CDR3 DNA reads as TGTGCCTGGAGTAGCGGCAATGAGCAGTTCTTC. Translating gives CAWSSGNEQFF.